This T cell receptor (beta chain) was retrieved from a study of glioma-infiltrating T cells after dendritic cell vaccination. Study-wide results and caveats: Higher TCR clonality did not directly relate to longer survival. Only a small number of patients had complete blood and tumor samples.

Time point meaning: after dendritic cell vaccination, including at tumor progression/relapse. Fresh-frozen tumor tissue and more than two years of survival data were available for all. Trimming took 4 bases from V and 0 from J; bases not matched to a gene: 9. This CDR3 is 19 amino acids long. Germline V gene sequence: CDR1 ENHRY, CDR2 SYGVKD. Profiled with immunoSEQ multiplex PCR; TCRdb holds only in-frame clones, not every one. The table has tens of thousands of clones, 85% seen once. This clone was seen just once. Antigen specificity is unknown. The rearrangement links TRBV10-3 to TRBJ2-1, with 13 bases fitting TRBD2. The sequencing used blood, collected after dendritic cell vaccination. This receptor was taken from a human donor with glioblastoma. CDR3 sequence reads: CAISGGTSGARLSYNEQFF. The CDR3 nucleotides are TGTGCCATCAGTGGGGGGACTAGCGGGGCCCGACTCTCCTACAATGAGCAGTTCTTC.